This T cell receptor (beta chain) appears in the sequencing data of a study of blood T cell repertoires in COVID-19. As for the study in general: Sources were T cells, B-cell-depleted T cells, or PBMCs; the material itself was cDNA or gDNA.

In Seattle, patients joined the study during active infection and were tracked longitudinally. Germline V CDR1 and CDR2: MNHEY, SMNVEV (reference sequence). The V segment lost 2 bases and the J segment 2 bases; nucleotides outside the gene matches: 2. The length of the CDR3 is 14 residues. In the original processing: Amplifying reference gene primers gave estimates of nucleated cell counts. Sequencing used immunoSEQ multiplex PCR; TCRdb keeps in-frame clones, though not all of them. The V and J calls and clone size were taken over from that table, and D and trimming were inferred from the DNA. The sample has roughly 190,000 clones; less than 95% are singletons.

This TCR came from a man between 25 and 39 years old with COVID-19, enrolled during active disease. Source material: peripheral blood. V and J are TRBV27 and TRBJ2-7, with TRBD1 identical over 8 bases. In nucleotides, the CDR3 is TGTGCCAGCAGTTTAGACAGGGGAGCCTACGAGCAGTACTTC. It codes for CASSLDRGAYEQYF.